The 7 T cell receptor beta chains reported below all come from one sample, sequenced in a study of vaccination effects on CD4 cells after COVID-19. Here immunoSEQ multiplex PCR was the method, and the copy in TCRdb shows in-frame clones only, minus some. The sample records over 25,000 clones, over 75% being singletons. With the ViraFEST assay, the study expanded antigen-specific CD4+ T cells using viral peptide pools, then sequenced them. After around ten days in culture, the CD4+ T cells were isolated. Vaccine administered to participants consisted of two doses of either BNT162b2 or mRNA-1273. No antigen is known for these receptors. The sequencing here drew on CD4+ T cells from PBMCs cultured with SARS-CoV-2 spike peptides, taken after COVID-19 vaccination. The receptors here all came from a human donor who received a COVID-19 vaccine. Some clones in this sample may be carry-over from other donors' samples.

This chain uses TRBV2 with TRBJ1-1, with D perhaps matching TRBD1 (5 bases). The CDR3 is 14 residues long. V was clipped by 7 bases and J by 1 base, with 13 bases between them. Per the germline V gene, CDR1 is SNHLY and CDR2 is FYNNEI. The CDR3 DNA sequence: TGTGCCAGCACCCTAGGGACCGGGAACACTGAAGCTTTCTTT. As protein: CASTLGTGNTEAFF. Based on the CDR3 plus reference TRBV2 and TRBJ1-1, the full variable domain is EPEVTQTPSHQVTQMGQEVILRCVPISNHLYFYWYRQILGQKVEFLVSFYNNEISEKSEIFDDQFSVERPDGSNFTLKIRSTKLEDSAMYFCASTLGTGNTEAFFGQGTRLTVV.

In its sample, this clone was seen once. The chain uses TRBV5-1 and TRBJ2-5; D ambiguous. Germline V CDR1 and CDR2: SGHRS, YFSETQ. The length of the CDR3 is 13 residues. V was shortened by 0 bases and J by 5 bases, with 8 bases between the two germline ends. The chain's CDR3 is CASSLASSETQYF. The DNA of the CDR3 is TGCGCCAGCAGCTTGGCGTCGAGTGAGACCCAGTACTTC.

This chain links TRBV18 with TRBJ1-1; the D gene is possibly TRBD1 (6 bases). V was pared by 5 bases and J by 0 bases, with 13 bases between. Per germline, CDR1 KGHSH and CDR2 LQKENI. The CDR3 totals 15 residues. The CDR3 sequence is CASSSGVGMNTEAFF. The CDR3 DNA reads TGTGCCAGCTCATCAGGGGTTGGCATGAACACTGAAGCTTTCTTT.

The chain couples TRBV19 to TRBJ1-1; D is unresolved. Germline loops: CDR1 LNHDA, CDR2 SQIVND (reference sequence). V was trimmed by 3 bases and J by 7 bases, leaving 12 bases between them. The CDR3 has 13 residues. The CDR3 nucleotides are TGTGCCAGTAGTATTACCGTCACCAGTGAAGCTTTCTTT. It translates to CASSITVTSEAFF.

The chain is built from TRBV6-5 and TRBJ2-7; 8 bases line up with TRBD1. In germline, CDR1 is MNHEY, CDR2 SVGAGI. Trimming removed 6 bases from V and 3 bases from J; junction bases left unmatched: 4. The CDR3 length is 13 residues. In nucleotides, the CDR3 is TGTGCCAGCAGCCTTGGACAGGGCTACGAGCAGTACGTC. Residues: CASSLGQGYEQYV.

V gene TRBV3-1 (or the pseudogene TRBV3-2) combines with J gene TRBJ1-1; 7 bases are a match to TRBD1. V trimming: 6 bases; J trimming: 4 bases; junction bases outside the gene matches: 5. This CDR3 region has 13 residues. Germline lookup yields CDR1 LGHDT and CDR2 YNNKEL (reference sequence). This CDR3 reads CASSRQGSTEAFF. The CDR3 nucleotides are TGTGCCAGCAGTCGACAGGGAAGCACTGAAGCTTTCTTT.

The rearrangement joins TRBV28 to TRBJ1-1; possibly TRBD1 for D (5 bases). The CDR3 covers 21 residues. V shed 2 bases and J shed 2 bases, with 30 bases lying between them. CDR1 and CDR2 from the germline V gene are MDHEN and SYDVKM. The CDR3 spells CASSLGYLGRAKNRDNTEAFF. DNA of the CDR3: TGTGCCAGCAGTTTAGGGTACTTGGGCAGGGCCAAAAATCGAGATAACACTGAAGCTTTCTTT.